This T cell receptor (beta chain) was retrieved from a study of prognosis after radiotherapy for stage I lung cancer. Overall study: Patients with non-small cell lung cancer were all judged medically inoperable. With stereotactic body radiotherapy, no patient received any concurrent therapy.

This clonotype was counted many times. Researchers used two-round multiplex PCR to amplify TCR beta CDR3 starting from genomic DNA. Round-one PCR had primers specific to each TRBV and TRBJ gene. Primers of the universal type were employed in the second round of PCR. Each CDR3 protein is one row after TCRdb ran MiXCR on the multiplex PCR reads. The sample includes 38,000 or so distinct CDR3 sequences, roughly 25% of them seen just once. The CDR3 runs to 12 residues. The germline gives CDR1 SGHDN, CDR2 FVKESK. The V and J ends lost 4 bases and 3 bases respectively, with 5 bases between them. The clonotype was recovered from a donor over 45 with non-small cell lung cancer. This chain joins TRBV14 and TRBJ2-3, with D possibly TRBD1 on 5 matching bases. Sequencing used PBMCs, obtained before or after stereotactic body radiation therapy (not recorded which). This CDR3 reads CASSPGTDTQYF. The CDR3 DNA follows: TGTGCCAGCAGCCCAGGGACAGATACGCAGTATTTT.